Below are 27 T cell receptor beta chains sequenced from a single sample in a study of Ad26.COV2.S vaccination and SARS-CoV-2 variants. As for treatment: around 19 received Ad26.COV2.S at low or high dose, single or two shots; about 5 received placebo; per-sample allocation not given. Day 63 after the first vaccine or placebo injection was the time point for sampling. Assay used: immunoSEQ multiplex PCR; TCRdb lists only in-frame clones, some missing. This sample carries roughly 380,000 clones, 70% to 90% of them seen once, and the ten largest clones take around 3.3%. The starting material was peripheral blood, obtained in a trial of Ad26.COV2.S vaccine versus placebo. The receptors originated from a person aged 18 to 59 who received the Ad26.COV2.S COVID-19 vaccine or a placebo.

The chain combines TRBV3-1 (or the pseudogene TRBV3-2) with TRBJ2-5; 7 nucleotides match TRBD1. The CDR3 runs 15 residues. Germline lookup yields CDR1 LGHDT and CDR2 YNNKEL (reference sequence). With V trimmed by 1 base and J by 0 bases, 2 bases remained unmatched. The CDR3 nucleotides are TGTGCCAGCAGCCAAGTACAGGGGAACCAAGAGACCCAGTACTTC. It translates to CASSQVQGNQETQYF.

The V and J genes are TRBV7-2 and TRBJ1-5; no reliable D call. Germline V gene sequence: CDR1 SGHTA, CDR2 FQGNSA. This CDR3 is built from 15 residues. V was trimmed by 4 bases and J by 4 bases, leaving 14 bases between them. CDR3 residues: CASSSPASPNQPQHF. The CDR3 DNA reads TGTGCCAGCAGCTCGCCGGCAAGCCCTAATCAGCCCCAGCATTTT.

The genes are TRBV30 and TRBJ2-5, with 9 positions matching TRBD1. This CDR3 region has 12 residues. The germline gives CDR1 GTSNPN, CDR2 SVGIG (reference sequence). J was trimmed by 7 bases and V by 5 bases; bases with no gene match: 5. CDR3 protein: CAWGTGGGTQYF. The CDR3 coding sequence is TGTGCCTGGGGCACAGGGGGCGGGACCCAGTACTTC. Drawing the rest from reference TRBV30 and TRBJ2-5, the complete variable domain is SQTIHQWPATLVQPVGSPLSLECTVEGTSNPNLYWYRQAAGRGLQLLFYSVGIGQISSEVPQNLSASRPQDRQFILSSKKLLLSDSGFYLCAWGTGGGTQYFGPGTRLLVL.

The chain is built from TRBV7-2 and TRBJ1-4, with D possibly being TRBD1 (6 bases). Germline CDR1 reads SGHTA; CDR2 reads FQGNSA. V lost 2 bases and J lost 6, with 16 bases in between. The CDR3 sequence is 16 residues long. The CDR3 DNA reads as TGTGCCAGCAGCTTAATGTACCGGGGGCCCGATGAAAAACTGTTTTTT. Translated: CASSLMYRGPDEKLFF.

The chain employs TRBV7-2 and TRBJ1-3; 7 bases match TRBD1. This CDR3 has 16 amino acids. Germline V gene sequence: CDR1 SGHTA, CDR2 FQGNSA. After removal of 4 bases from V and 7 bases from J, the junction contained 13 bases not matched to a gene. The CDR3 sequence: CASSSYPGTDGNTIYF. The CDR3 nucleotides are TGTGCCAGCAGCTCCTACCCAGGGACAGACGGCAACACCATATATTTT.

V usage is TRBV11-2 and J usage is TRBJ2-2, with 9 bases identical to TRBD1. Germline V gene sequence: CDR1 SGHAT, CDR2 FQNNGV. Trimming at V came to 3 bases and at J to 5 bases, leaving 4 bases not matched to a gene. The CDR3 is 15 residues long. CDR3 sequence: CASSLRQGGTGELFF. Here the CDR3 DNA reads TGTGCCAGCAGCTTGAGACAGGGGGGAACCGGGGAGCTGTTTTTT.

The V gene is TRBV27, the J gene TRBJ2-1, with D possibly matching TRBD2 (5 bases). Trimming took 5 bases from V and 9 from J, leaving 20 bases between them. Germline CDR1 MNHEY, CDR2 SMNVEV (reference sequence). The CDR3 loop spans 15 amino acids. The CDR3 loop is CASSPLAGAFSEQFF. CDR3 in DNA: TGTGCCAGCAGTCCGCTAGCAGGAGCTTTTAGTGAGCAGTTCTTC.

This clone appeared a few times. The same CDR3 arises from other DNA sequences in this sample as well. The CDR3: CASSLRRQDNSPLHF. The CDR3 DNA reads as TGTGCCAGCAGTTTAAGGCGGCAGGATAATTCACCCCTCCACTTT. The V call is TRBV27, the J call TRBJ1-6; D not certain. Germline CDR1 and CDR2: MNHEY and SMNVEV (reference sequence). The CDR3 is made up of 15 amino acids. V was trimmed by 2 bases and J by 5 bases, leaving 10 bases between them.

The genes are TRBV4-3 and TRBJ2-3, with no clear D. Germline CDR1 and CDR2: LGHNA and YSLEER. CDR3 length: 14 amino acids. Trimming left V 4 bases short and J 7 bases short, with 15 bases between. CDR3 loop: CASSPQAQRYTQYF. The CDR3, as DNA: TGCGCCAGCAGCCCTCAAGCCCAGCGCTATACGCAGTATTTT.

The chain joins TRBV6-1 to TRBJ1-4; D unclear. Trimming pared 2 bases from V and 10 bases from J, leaving 8 bases between. CDR3 length: 12 amino acids. Germline CDR1 and CDR2: MNHNS and SASEGT. The CDR3 region has the DNA TGTGCCAGCAGTGAATTGAGGGCAAAACTGTTTTTT. Translating it yields CASSELRAKLFF.

This clone was seen a handful of times. The CDR3 protein is CASSPYEQGRTGELFF. The CDR3 nucleotides read TGTGCCAGCTCACCATACGAACAGGGGAGGACCGGGGAGCTGTTTTTT. The chain has TRBV18 and TRBJ2-2, with D perhaps matching TRBD1 (7 bases). Trimming pared 2 bases from V and 5 bases from J, leaving 15 bases between. The CDR3 runs 16 residues. Per the germline V gene, CDR1 is KGHSH and CDR2 is LQKENI.

V is TRBV18 and J is TRBJ2-6, with 12 bases lining up with TRBD1. There are 19 residues in the CDR3. CDR1 is KGHSH, CDR2 LQKENI, per germline. V lost 8 bases to trimming and J lost 3 bases; unmatched junction nucleotides: 14. The CDR3 DNA reads TGTGCCAGCGCTTACCCCCCGGGACAGGGGGCACTTGGGGCCAACGTCCTGACTTTC. This encodes CASAYPPGQGALGANVLTF. Combining the CDR3 with reference TRBV18 and TRBJ2-6 gives the whole variable domain NAGVMQNPRHLVRRRGQEARLRCSPMKGHSHVYWYRQLPEEGLKFMVYLQKENIIDESGMPKERFSAEFPKEGPSILRIQQVVRGDSAAYFCASAYPPGQGALGANVLTFGAGSRLTVL.

J is TRBJ2-7 and V is TRBV25-1; D gene unclear. CDR1 is MGHDK and CDR2 is SYGVNS in the germline V gene. The CDR3 extends over 14 amino acids. V lost 0 bases and J 3 bases, leaving 9 bases between the germline ends. The CDR3 sequence: CASSEYGLIYEQYF. CDR3 coding DNA: TGTGCCAGCAGTGAATACGGGTTGATCTACGAGCAGTACTTC.

The chain combines TRBV12-3 or TRBV12-4 with TRBJ1-1; the D is unclear. This CDR3 spans 13 amino acids. Trimming took off 4 bases at V and 1 base at J, with 7 bases between the two ends. The CDR3 bases are TGTGCCAGCAGTTCTGCTAGGAACACTGAAGCTTTCTTT. Its protein is CASSSARNTEAFF.

This clone was found once. The chain's CDR3 is CASSLSTGENTEAFF. CDR3 bases: TGTGCCAGCAGCTTATCGACAGGGGAAAACACTGAAGCTTTCTTT. The chain recombines TRBV7-6 with TRBJ1-1; 8 nucleotides agree with TRBD1. Germline V gene sequence: CDR1 SGHVS, CDR2 FNYEAQ. The CDR3 is 15 amino acids. After removal of 2 bases from V and 2 bases from J, the junction contained 4 bases not matched to a gene.

J is TRBJ1-6 and V is TRBV5-8; TRBD1 aligns across 9 bases. The CDR3 contains 14 residues. Trimming cost V 5 bases and J 7 bases; bases outside gene matches: 4. Germline CDR1 is SGHTS and CDR2 is YDEGEE. The CDR3, as DNA: TGTGCCAGCAGTCGGACAGGGGTAAATTCACCCCTCCACTTT. This encodes CASSRTGVNSPLHF. Looking up the rest from reference TRBV5-8 and TRBJ1-6 gives the full variable domain: EAGVTQSPTHLIKTRGQQATLRCSPISGHTSVYWYQQALGLGLQFLLWYDEGEERNRGNFPPRFSGRQFPNYSSELNVNALELEDSALYLCASSRTGVNSPLHFGNGTRLTVT.

This rearrangement joins TRBV7-9 to TRBJ1-5; a possible D gene is TRBD1 (5 bases). This CDR3 is 15 amino acids long. Looked up from germline, CDR1 is SEHNR and CDR2 is FQNEAQ (reference sequence). Between the trimmed V and J ends, which lost 5 bases and 0 bases, there was a span of 11 bases. The CDR3 DNA reads TGTGCCAGCAGCAGGGGCCAAGATAGCAATCAGCCCCAGCATTTT. It yields the protein CASSRGQDSNQPQHF.

The chain carries TRBV4-1 and TRBJ1-4; no reliable D call. Trimming took off 2 bases at V and 4 bases at J, with 20 bases between the two ends. CDR3 size: 18 residues. The germline CDR1 and CDR2 sequences are MGHRA and YSYEKL. CDR3 region: CASSQYQPRLPNNEKLFF. The DNA for the CDR3 is TGCGCCAGCAGCCAATACCAGCCTCGCTTACCGAATAATGAAAAACTGTTTTTT.

V and J are TRBV4-2 and TRBJ2-3, with D possibly matching TRBD2 (6 bases). From germline, CDR1 is LGHNA and CDR2 YNFKEQ. V lost 0 bases to trimming and J lost 7 bases, with 23 bases between them. The CDR3 length is 18 residues. Here the CDR3 reads CASSQDIRDAAGRNTQYF. The CDR3 DNA reads as TGTGCCAGCAGCCAAGATATACGGGACGCCGCGGGGCGAAATACGCAGTATTTT.

The chain links TRBV5-4 to TRBJ2-1, with 7 nucleotides matching TRBD2. The CDR3 extends over 14 amino acids. Losses at the gene ends were 0 bases for V and 7 bases for J; bases not matched to a gene: 4. Germline loops: CDR1 SGHNT, CDR2 YYREEE (reference sequence). CDR3 region: CASSLEYSGNEQFF. The CDR3 nucleotides read TGTGCCAGCAGCTTGGAATATAGCGGGAATGAGCAGTTCTTC.

The chain links TRBV5-6 to TRBJ2-7; TRBD1 might be the D (5 bases). In germline, CDR1 is SGHDT, CDR2 YYEEEE. The CDR3 covers 14 residues. The V and J ends lost 5 bases and 5 bases respectively, with 17 bases between them. In DNA form, the CDR3 reads TGTGCCAGCAGAGAATTGGGGCCCCTTGACGAGCAGTACTTC. Translated, it gives CASRELGPLDEQYF.

The chain combines TRBV6-1 with TRBJ2-2; the D gene is possibly TRBD2 (6 bases). Per the germline V gene, CDR1 is MNHNS and CDR2 is SASEGT. Trimming cost V 2 bases and J 4 bases, with 11 bases left between them. The CDR3 totals 15 residues. In DNA, the CDR3 is TGTGCCAGCAGTGAACCAGGACTATCCACCGGGGAGCTGTTTTTT. Its translation is CASSEPGLSTGELFF.

This clone has a single count. The rearrangement links TRBV18 to TRBJ2-5, with D maybe TRBD2 (6 bases). V lost 5 bases and J 2 bases, leaving 18 bases between the germline ends. There are 16 residues in the CDR3. CDR1 is KGHSH, CDR2 LQKENI, per germline. The CDR3 region has the DNA TGTGCCAGCTCAATCAGACTAGGAGGGTTGCAAGAGACCCAGTACTTC. It is translated as CASSIRLGGLQETQYF. The full variable domain, with the rest looked up from reference TRBV18 and TRBJ2-5, is NAGVMQNPRHLVRRRGQEARLRCSPMKGHSHVYWYRQLPEEGLKFMVYLQKENIIDESGMPKERFSAEFPKEGPSILRIQQVVRGDSAAYFCASSIRLGGLQETQYFGPGTRLLVL.

V usage is TRBV28 and J usage is TRBJ2-7; no reliable D call. Deletions cut 2 bases from V and 0 bases from J, with 5 bases between. The germline V gene has CDR1 MDHEN and CDR2 SYDVKM. The CDR3 is 13 residues long. CDR3 in amino acids: CASSLASSYEQYF. The DNA of the CDR3 is TGTGCCAGCAGTTTAGCGAGCTCCTACGAGCAGTACTTC.

This chain links TRBV18 with TRBJ2-1; D is tentatively TRBD1 or TRBD2 (6 bases each). Deletions cut 3 bases from V and 2 bases from J, with 14 bases between. The CDR3 is 16 residues long. Germline V gene sequence: CDR1 KGHSH, CDR2 LQKENI. CDR3 nucleotides: TGTGCCAGCTCACCTAGGGGGGCTAGCCCCTACAATGAGCAGTTCTTC. Amino acids: CASSPRGASPYNEQFF.

The chain combines TRBV30 with TRBJ2-7, with 7 bases lining up with TRBD1. The germline CDR1 and CDR2 sequences are GTSNPN and SVGIG (reference sequence). The CDR3 has 14 residues. Trimming removed 3 bases from V and 0 bases from J; junction bases left unmatched: 5. The CDR3 loop reads CAWSQGQNSYEQYF. Here the CDR3 DNA reads TGTGCCTGGAGCCAGGGACAGAACTCCTACGAGCAGTACTTC.

A few counts support this clone. The chain couples TRBV5-1 to TRBJ2-7, with D possibly being TRBD1 or TRBD2 (5 bases each). V lost 3 bases to trimming and J lost 0 bases, with 13 bases between them. The CDR3 length is 15 residues. Germline V CDR1 and CDR2: SGHRS, YFSETQ. CDR3 DNA: TGCGCCAGCAGCTGGACGGGACCCAGCTCCTACGAGCAGTACTTC. This codes for CASSWTGPSSYEQYF.